A selection of T cell receptor beta chains follows, all from one sample in a study of beta chain features in type 1 diabetes. The table came from immunoSEQ multiplex PCR; TCRdb's copy has only in-frame clones and leaves some out. The table includes 130,000 or so clones, about a tenth detected once. Material: central memory CD4+ T cells from blood. Receptors were obtained from a woman aged 40 to 50 in good health. Each CDR3 is given with its conserved first and last residue. Each record gives: V gene, clone size, D gene, J gene, CDR3 DNA, CDR3 protein. D genes are given only for firm matches. Where a row states a size, it is once, few, many or the class of an expanded clone; other rows omit it.

v_call: TRBV7-9; clone_size: few; d_call: TRBD1; j_call: TRBJ1-6; cdr3_nt: TGTGCCAGCAGCCGCGGGACAGGGATGGATAATTCACCCCTCCACTTT; cdr3_aa: CASSRGTGMDNSPLHF
v_call: TRBV4-3; clone_size: .; d_call: TRBD1; j_call: TRBJ2-7; cdr3_nt: TGCGCCAGCAGCTTGGAGACAGGGCTGGCCGAGCAGTACTTC; cdr3_aa: CASSLETGLAEQYF
v_call: TRBV2; clone_size: .; d_call: TRBD1; j_call: TRBJ2-1; cdr3_nt: TGTGCCAGCAGTCTGGACAGGGTCCGGGAGCAGTTCTTC; cdr3_aa: CASSLDRVREQFF
v_call: TRBV23-1; clone_size: .; d_call: .; j_call: TRBJ2-7; cdr3_nt: TGCGCCAGCAGTCTGACGGGTACCTACGAGCAGTACTTC; cdr3_aa: CASSLTGTYEQYF
v_call: TRBV27; clone_size: .; d_call: TRBD1; j_call: TRBJ1-4; cdr3_nt: TGTGCCAGCAGTTACAACAGGGGAGGTGAAAAACTGTTTTTT; cdr3_aa: CASSYNRGGEKLFF
v_call: TRBV11-2; clone_size: .; d_call: TRBD2; j_call: TRBJ2-3; cdr3_nt: TGTGCCAGCAGCTTGGAGGCTAGCGGGCTAAATGTTCGAAATACGCAGTATTTT; cdr3_aa: CASSLEASGLNVRNTQYF
v_call: TRBV7-2; clone_size: few; d_call: .; j_call: TRBJ2-5; cdr3_nt: TGTGCCAGCAGCCCTGCGGGAGAGACCCAGTACTTC; cdr3_aa: CASSPAGETQYF
v_call: TRBV2; clone_size: .; d_call: .; j_call: TRBJ1-2; cdr3_nt: TGTGCCAGCACCTTAAACTGGGGCGTGTCCGCCTATGGCTACACCTTC; cdr3_aa: CASTLNWGVSAYGYTF
v_call: TRBV7-9; clone_size: few; d_call: .; j_call: TRBJ2-3; cdr3_nt: TGTGCCAGCAGCGTGGAGGGATCTAGCACAGATACGCAGTATTTT; cdr3_aa: CASSVEGSSTDTQYF
v_call: TRBV5-6; clone_size: few; d_call: .; j_call: TRBJ1-2; cdr3_nt: TGTGCCAGCGCTGTCATCAGACTGACCTATGGCTACACCTTC; cdr3_aa: CASAVIRLTYGYTF
v_call: TRBV6-4; clone_size: .; d_call: TRBD2; j_call: TRBJ2-3; cdr3_nt: TGTGCCAGCAGTGTATCAGCGGGGGTGACTCATACGCAGTATTTT; cdr3_aa: CASSVSAGVTHTQYF
v_call: TRBV9; clone_size: .; d_call: .; j_call: TRBJ1-1; cdr3_nt: TGTGCCAGCAGCGTCGCGCATGCAGGGGCCACTGAAGCTTTCTTT; cdr3_aa: CASSVAHAGATEAFF
v_call: TRBV6-6; clone_size: few; d_call: TRBD2; j_call: TRBJ2-7; cdr3_nt: TGTGCCAGCAGGCCTCTAGCGGGGGGGGCCTACGAGCAGTACTTC; cdr3_aa: CASRPLAGGAYEQYF
v_call: TRBV6-5; clone_size: .; d_call: .; j_call: TRBJ2-3; cdr3_nt: TGTGCCAGCAGTTACTGGCGCGGAGATACGCAGTATTTT; cdr3_aa: CASSYWRGDTQYF
v_call: TRBV7-9; clone_size: few; d_call: TRBD1; j_call: TRBJ1-1; cdr3_nt: TGTGCCAGCAGCGCGCCCGGGACAGGGAACACTGAAGCTTTCTTT; cdr3_aa: CASSAPGTGNTEAFF
v_call: TRBV7-2; clone_size: few; d_call: .; j_call: TRBJ2-4; cdr3_nt: TGTGCCAGCAGCTTAGGTGATAGTTCTTTGGTCGGCATTCAGTACTTC; cdr3_aa: CASSLGDSSLVGIQYF
v_call: TRBV7-2; clone_size: few; d_call: .; j_call: TRBJ1-2; cdr3_nt: TGTGCCAGCAGCTTAACCGGACAGAATAACTATGGCTACACCTTC; cdr3_aa: CASSLTGQNNYGYTF
v_call: TRBV4-1; clone_size: .; d_call: TRBD1; j_call: TRBJ1-4; cdr3_nt: TGCGCCAGCAGCCAAGGTGAAGCAGGGGGAGCTAATGAAAAACTGTTTTTT; cdr3_aa: CASSQGEAGGANEKLFF
v_call: TRBV27; clone_size: .; d_call: TRBD2; j_call: TRBJ2-3; cdr3_nt: TGTGCCAGCAGTGCCAAACTGACTAGCGCAGATACGCAGTATTTT; cdr3_aa: CASSAKLTSADTQYF
v_call: TRBV11-2; clone_size: many; d_call: .; j_call: TRBJ1-5; cdr3_nt: TGTGCCAGCAGCTTAACAGGGTCTCAGCCCCAGCATTTT; cdr3_aa: CASSLTGSQPQHF
v_call: TRBV6-1; clone_size: .; d_call: .; j_call: TRBJ2-2; cdr3_nt: TGTGCCAGCAATTCTGGGACAACGAACACCGGGGAGCTGTTTTTT; cdr3_aa: CASNSGTTNTGELFF
v_call: TRBV29-1; clone_size: many; d_call: .; j_call: TRBJ1-5; cdr3_nt: TGCAGCGTTGGGACACAAGATCAGCCCCAGCATTTT; cdr3_aa: CSVGTQDQPQHF
v_call: TRBV19; clone_size: .; d_call: TRBD1; j_call: TRBJ2-3; cdr3_nt: TGTGCCAGTAGTAACCGACGGACAGGGGGCGTGGATACGCAGTATTTT; cdr3_aa: CASSNRRTGGVDTQYF
v_call: TRBV28; clone_size: few; d_call: .; j_call: TRBJ2-5; cdr3_nt: TGTGCCAGCAGTTTACGAGACAGGCGAAATCAAGAGACCCAGTACTTC; cdr3_aa: CASSLRDRRNQETQYF
v_call: TRBV6-5; clone_size: .; d_call: TRBD1; j_call: TRBJ1-1; cdr3_nt: TGTGCCAGCAGACTCCGGGAGGGGGCGGCTTTCTTT; cdr3_aa: CASRLREGAAFF
v_call: TRBV7-2; clone_size: .; d_call: .; j_call: TRBJ2-7; cdr3_nt: TGTGCCAGCAGCTTAACTTTTGACTCCTACGAGCAGTACTTC; cdr3_aa: CASSLTFDSYEQYF
v_call: TRBV7-9; clone_size: .; d_call: TRBD1; j_call: TRBJ1-1; cdr3_nt: TGTGCCAGCAGCCGGACAGGGGGCACTGAAGCTTTCTTT; cdr3_aa: CASSRTGGTEAFF
v_call: TRBV7-2; clone_size: .; d_call: .; j_call: TRBJ1-4; cdr3_nt: TGTGCCAGCAGCTTAGGGTCGGGAGGGGAAAAACTGTTTTTT; cdr3_aa: CASSLGSGGEKLFF
v_call: TRBV6-5; clone_size: many; d_call: .; j_call: TRBJ1-6; cdr3_nt: TGTGCCAGCAACCGAAACAGGGTGAGGAATTCACCCCTCCACTTT; cdr3_aa: CASNRNRVRNSPLHF
v_call: TRBV14; clone_size: many; d_call: .; j_call: TRBJ2-3; cdr3_nt: TGTGCCAGCAGCCAAGATCGGGGCACAGATACGCAGTATTTT; cdr3_aa: CASSQDRGTDTQYF
v_call: TRBV9; clone_size: few; d_call: .; j_call: TRBJ1-2; cdr3_nt: TGTGCCAGCAGCGTAGATCAGGACTCCAACTATGGCTACACCTTC; cdr3_aa: CASSVDQDSNYGYTF
v_call: TRBV10-3; clone_size: .; d_call: .; j_call: TRBJ2-6; cdr3_nt: TGTGCCATCAGTGATCGGGGTGTGGGCTCTGGGGCCAACGTCCTGACTTTC; cdr3_aa: CAISDRGVGSGANVLTF
v_call: TRBV19; clone_size: few; d_call: .; j_call: TRBJ1-5; cdr3_nt: TGTGCCAGTAGTCCGGGGAAGACCCAGCATTTT; cdr3_aa: CASSPGKTQHF
v_call: TRBV5-1; clone_size: .; d_call: TRBD1; j_call: TRBJ2-1; cdr3_nt: TGCGCCAGCAGCTTGGCCCCACCGGGACAGGGTCACAATGAGCAGTTCTTC; cdr3_aa: CASSLAPPGQGHNEQFF
v_call: TRBV13; clone_size: .; d_call: TRBD1; j_call: TRBJ2-7; cdr3_nt: TGTGCCAGCAGCTTAGGCCTCGGCAGGGGGCCAGGTCTGCAGTACTTC; cdr3_aa: CASSLGLGRGPGLQYF
v_call: TRBV9; clone_size: .; d_call: TRBD1; j_call: TRBJ1-5; cdr3_nt: TGTGCCAGCAGCGAGGGGGGACAGGGAGGAAATCAGCCCCAGCATTTT; cdr3_aa: CASSEGGQGGNQPQHF
v_call: TRBV6-1; clone_size: few; d_call: TRBD1; j_call: TRBJ1-2; cdr3_nt: TGTGCCAGCAGCCAGGGGGCTTTTAACTATGGCTACACCTTC; cdr3_aa: CASSQGAFNYGYTF
v_call: TRBV7-2; clone_size: few; d_call: .; j_call: TRBJ1-3; cdr3_nt: TGTGCCAGCAGCTCACAGGGTCGCTCTGGAAACACCATATATTTT; cdr3_aa: CASSSQGRSGNTIYF
v_call: TRBV7-8; clone_size: few; d_call: .; j_call: TRBJ1-1; cdr3_nt: TGTGCCAGCAGCGCCCCGGCCGGGGTCGGGGCTGAAGCTTTCTTT; cdr3_aa: CASSAPAGVGAEAFF
v_call: TRBV14; clone_size: .; d_call: .; j_call: TRBJ1-3; cdr3_nt: TGTGCCAGCAGCCAAGTCCAAGGAAACACCATATATTTT; cdr3_aa: CASSQVQGNTIYF
v_call: TRBV7-2; clone_size: few; d_call: TRBD2; j_call: TRBJ2-3; cdr3_nt: TGTGCCAGCAGTAGCGGGCGCACAGATACGCAGTATTTT; cdr3_aa: CASSSGRTDTQYF
v_call: TRBV6-5; clone_size: .; d_call: .; j_call: TRBJ2-4; cdr3_nt: TGTGCCAGCAGTTACCCGCGGGGGCTAGCCAAAAACATTCAGTACTTC; cdr3_aa: CASSYPRGLAKNIQYF
v_call: TRBV5-6; clone_size: .; d_call: .; j_call: TRBJ2-5; cdr3_nt: TGTGCCAGCAGCTTGGTTGGCGGCGGGACCCAGTACTTC; cdr3_aa: CASSLVGGGTQYF